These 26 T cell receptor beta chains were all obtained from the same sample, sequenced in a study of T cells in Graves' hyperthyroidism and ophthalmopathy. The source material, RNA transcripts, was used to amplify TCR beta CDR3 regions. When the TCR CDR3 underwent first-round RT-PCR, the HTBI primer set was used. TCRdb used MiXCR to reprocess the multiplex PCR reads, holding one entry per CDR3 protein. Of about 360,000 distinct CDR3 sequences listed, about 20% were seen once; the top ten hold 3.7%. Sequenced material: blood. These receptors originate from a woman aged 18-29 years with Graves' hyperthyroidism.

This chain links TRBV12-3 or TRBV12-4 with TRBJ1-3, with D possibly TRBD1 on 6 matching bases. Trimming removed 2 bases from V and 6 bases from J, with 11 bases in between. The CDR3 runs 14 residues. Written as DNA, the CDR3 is TGTGCCAGCAGTTTATTACAGGGAGCAAACACCATATATTTT. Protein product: CASSLLQGANTIYF.

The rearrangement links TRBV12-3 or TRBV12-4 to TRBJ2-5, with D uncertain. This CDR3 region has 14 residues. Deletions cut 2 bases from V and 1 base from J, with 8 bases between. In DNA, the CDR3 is TGTGCCAGCAGTTTATCCCCGCCCCAAGAGACCCAGTACTTC. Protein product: CASSLSPPQETQYF.

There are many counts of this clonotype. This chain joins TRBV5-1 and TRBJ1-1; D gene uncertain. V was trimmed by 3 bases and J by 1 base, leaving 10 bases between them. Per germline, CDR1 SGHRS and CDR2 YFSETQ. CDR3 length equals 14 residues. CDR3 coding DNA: TGCGCCAGCAGCTGGAGAGGAGGGAACACTGAAGCTTTCTTT. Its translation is CASSWRGGNTEAFF.

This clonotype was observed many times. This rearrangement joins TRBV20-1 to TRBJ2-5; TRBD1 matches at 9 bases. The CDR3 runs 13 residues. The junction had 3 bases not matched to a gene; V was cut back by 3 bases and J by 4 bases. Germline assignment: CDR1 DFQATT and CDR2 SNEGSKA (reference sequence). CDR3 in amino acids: CSARDRGRETQYF. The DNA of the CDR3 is TGCAGTGCTAGGGACAGGGGTCGAGAGACCCAGTACTTC.

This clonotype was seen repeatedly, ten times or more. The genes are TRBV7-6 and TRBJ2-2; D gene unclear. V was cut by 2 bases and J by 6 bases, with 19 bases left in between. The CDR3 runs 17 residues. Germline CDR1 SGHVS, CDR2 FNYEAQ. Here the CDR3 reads CASSLIPGLNTPGELFF. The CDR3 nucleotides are TGTGCCAGCAGCTTAATCCCAGGTCTGAACACTCCCGGGGAGCTGTTTTTT.

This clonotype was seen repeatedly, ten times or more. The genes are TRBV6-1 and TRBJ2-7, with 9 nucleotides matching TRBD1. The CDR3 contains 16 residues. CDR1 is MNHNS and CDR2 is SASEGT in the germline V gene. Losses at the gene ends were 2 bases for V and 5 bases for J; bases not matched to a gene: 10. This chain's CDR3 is CASSELTGTGNNEQYF. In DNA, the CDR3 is TGTGCCAGCAGTGAACTGACCGGGACAGGGAACAACGAGCAGTACTTC.

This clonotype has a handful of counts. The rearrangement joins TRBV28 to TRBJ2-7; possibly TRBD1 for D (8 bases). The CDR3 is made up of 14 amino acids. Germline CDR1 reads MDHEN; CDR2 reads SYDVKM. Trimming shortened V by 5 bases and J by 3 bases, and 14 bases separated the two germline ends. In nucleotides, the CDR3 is TGTGCCAGCAGTCGCACAGGGGGGGACTACGAGCAGTACTTC. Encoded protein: CASSRTGGDYEQYF. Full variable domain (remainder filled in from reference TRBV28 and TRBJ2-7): DVKVTQSSRYLVKRTGEKVFLECVQDMDHENMFWYRQDPGLGLRLIYFSYDVKMKEKGDIPEGYSVSREKKERFSLILESASTNQTSMYLCASSRTGGDYEQYFGPGTRLTVT.

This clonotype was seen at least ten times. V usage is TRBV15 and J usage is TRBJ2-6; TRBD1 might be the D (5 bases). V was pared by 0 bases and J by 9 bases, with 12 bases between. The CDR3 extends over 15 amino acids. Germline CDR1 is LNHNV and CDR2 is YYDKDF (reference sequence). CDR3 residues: CATSRDDRGVNVLTF. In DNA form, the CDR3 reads TGTGCCACCAGCAGAGATGATAGGGGTGTCAACGTCCTGACTTTC.

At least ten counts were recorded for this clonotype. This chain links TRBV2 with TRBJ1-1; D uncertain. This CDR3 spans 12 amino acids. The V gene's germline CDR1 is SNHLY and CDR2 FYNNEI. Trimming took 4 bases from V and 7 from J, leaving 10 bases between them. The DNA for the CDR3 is TGTGCCAGCAGTGGCCAGGCGATTGAAGCTTTCTTT. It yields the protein CASSGQAIEAFF.

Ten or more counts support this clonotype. CDR3 sequence (DNA): TGCAGTGCTCCCGGCAGGGCGGGGGAGACCCAGTACTTC. Its translation is CSAPGRAGETQYF. The rearrangement joins TRBV20-1 to TRBJ2-5; D might be TRBD2 (6 bases). The CDR3 runs 13 residues. Between the trimmed V and J ends, which lost 5 bases and 5 bases, there was a span of 15 bases. CDR1 and CDR2 from the germline V gene are DFQATT and SNEGSKA (reference sequence).

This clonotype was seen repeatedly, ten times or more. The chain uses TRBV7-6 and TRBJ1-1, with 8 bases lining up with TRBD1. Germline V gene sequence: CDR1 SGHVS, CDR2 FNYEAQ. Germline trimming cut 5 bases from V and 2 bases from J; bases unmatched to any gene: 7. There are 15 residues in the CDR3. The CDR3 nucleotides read TGTGCCAGCAGCCGTCCCGGACAGGGTAACACTGAAGCTTTCTTT. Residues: CASSRPGQGNTEAFF.

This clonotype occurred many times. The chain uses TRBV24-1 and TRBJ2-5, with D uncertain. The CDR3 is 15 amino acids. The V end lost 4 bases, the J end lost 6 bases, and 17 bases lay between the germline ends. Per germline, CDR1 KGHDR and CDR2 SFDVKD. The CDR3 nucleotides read TGTGCCACCAGTGACCCTGGGCGAGCCGGACAGACCCAGTACTTC. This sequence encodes CATSDPGRAGQTQYF.

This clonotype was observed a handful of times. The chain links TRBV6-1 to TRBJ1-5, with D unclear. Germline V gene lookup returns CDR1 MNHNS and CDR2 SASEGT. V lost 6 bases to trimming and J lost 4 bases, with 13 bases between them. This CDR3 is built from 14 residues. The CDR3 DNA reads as TGTGCCAGCAGGCGCTGGGAGAGGAATCAGCCCCAGCATTTT. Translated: CASRRWERNQPQHF.

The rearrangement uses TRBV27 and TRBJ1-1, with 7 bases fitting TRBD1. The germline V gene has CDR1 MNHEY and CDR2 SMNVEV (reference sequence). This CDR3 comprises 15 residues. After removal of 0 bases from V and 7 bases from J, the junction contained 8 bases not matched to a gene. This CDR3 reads CASSLSPDRVGEAFF. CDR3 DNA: TGTGCCAGCAGTTTATCCCCCGACAGGGTAGGTGAAGCTTTCTTT.

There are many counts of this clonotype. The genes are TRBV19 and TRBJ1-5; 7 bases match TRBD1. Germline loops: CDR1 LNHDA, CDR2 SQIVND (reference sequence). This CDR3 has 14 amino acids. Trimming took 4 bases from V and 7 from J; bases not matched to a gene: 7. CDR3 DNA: TGTGCCAGTAGTACTGCAGGGGGGTACCAGCCCCAGCATTTT. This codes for CASSTAGGYQPQHF.

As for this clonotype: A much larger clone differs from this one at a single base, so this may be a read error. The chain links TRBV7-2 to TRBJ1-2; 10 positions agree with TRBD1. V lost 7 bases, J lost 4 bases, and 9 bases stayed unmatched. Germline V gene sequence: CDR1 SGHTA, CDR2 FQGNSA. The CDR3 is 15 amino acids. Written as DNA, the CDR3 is TGTGCCAGCATCACCGCCCGGGACAGGGGCTATGGCTACACCTTC. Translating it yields CASITARDRGYGYTF.

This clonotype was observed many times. The CDR3 DNA is TGTGCCAGCAATCGGGGCGGAAACACTGAAGCTTTCTTT. Translating gives CASNRGGNTEAFF. This chain connects TRBV6-1 to TRBJ1-1, with a tentative D call TRBD1 (5 bases). This CDR3 is 13 amino acids long. Looked up from germline, CDR1 is MNHNS and CDR2 is SASEGT. V gave up 7 bases and J gave up 2 bases, with 11 bases separating them.

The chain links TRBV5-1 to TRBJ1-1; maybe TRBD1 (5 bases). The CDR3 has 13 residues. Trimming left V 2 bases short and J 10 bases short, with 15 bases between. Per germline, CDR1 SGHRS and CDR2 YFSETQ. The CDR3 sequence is CASSLGQGSGAFF. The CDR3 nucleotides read TGCGCCAGCAGCTTAGGGCAGGGCTCAGGAGCTTTCTTT.

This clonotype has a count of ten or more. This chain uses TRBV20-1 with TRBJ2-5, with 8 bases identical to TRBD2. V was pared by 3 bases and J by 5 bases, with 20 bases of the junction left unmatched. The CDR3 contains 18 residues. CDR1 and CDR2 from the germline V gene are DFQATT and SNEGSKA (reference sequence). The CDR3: CSASLIAGQRGIGETQYF. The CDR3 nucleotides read TGCAGTGCTAGCTTAATCGCCGGTCAGCGGGGGATTGGGGAGACCCAGTACTTC.

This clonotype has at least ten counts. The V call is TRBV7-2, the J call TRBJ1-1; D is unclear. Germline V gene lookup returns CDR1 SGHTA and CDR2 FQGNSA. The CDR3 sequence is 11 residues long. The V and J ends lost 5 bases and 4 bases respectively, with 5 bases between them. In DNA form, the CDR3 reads TGTGCCAGCAGCCGTTTCACTGAAGCTTTCTTT. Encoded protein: CASSRFTEAFF.

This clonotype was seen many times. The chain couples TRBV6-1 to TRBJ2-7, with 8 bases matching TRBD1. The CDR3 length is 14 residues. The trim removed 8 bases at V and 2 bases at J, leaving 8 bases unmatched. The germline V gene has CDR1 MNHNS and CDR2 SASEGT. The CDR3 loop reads CASGVDRAAYEQYF. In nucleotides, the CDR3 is TGTGCCAGCGGCGTGGACAGGGCCGCCTACGAGCAGTACTTC.

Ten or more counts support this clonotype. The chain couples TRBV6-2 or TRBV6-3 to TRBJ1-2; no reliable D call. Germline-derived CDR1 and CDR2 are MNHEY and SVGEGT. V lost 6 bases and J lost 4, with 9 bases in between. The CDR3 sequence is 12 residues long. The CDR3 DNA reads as TGTGCCAGCAGGAGGGAACTCTATGGCTACACCTTC. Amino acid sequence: CASRRELYGYTF.

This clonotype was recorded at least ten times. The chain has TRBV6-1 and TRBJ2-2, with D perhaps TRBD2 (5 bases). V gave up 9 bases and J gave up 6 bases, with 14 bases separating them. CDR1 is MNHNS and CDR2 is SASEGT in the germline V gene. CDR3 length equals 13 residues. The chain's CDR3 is CASLSGASGELFF. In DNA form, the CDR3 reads TGTGCCAGTCTGAGCGGTGCCTCCGGGGAGCTGTTTTTT.

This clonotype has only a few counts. CDR3 loop: CASRLQGIYEQYF. The CDR3 bases are TGTGCCAGCAGGCTCCAGGGGATCTACGAGCAGTACTTC. The chain carries TRBV6-2 or TRBV6-3 and TRBJ2-7; TRBD1 is a possible D gene (6 bases). The CDR3 runs 13 residues. CDR1 and CDR2 (germline): MNHEY, SVGEGT. V was pared by 6 bases and J by 3 bases, with 12 bases between.

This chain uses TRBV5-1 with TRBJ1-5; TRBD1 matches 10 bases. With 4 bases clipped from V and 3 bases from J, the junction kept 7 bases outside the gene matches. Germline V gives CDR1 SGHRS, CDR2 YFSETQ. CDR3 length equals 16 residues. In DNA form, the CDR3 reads TGCGCCAGCAGCGCCCCGGGACAGGGGATCAATCAGCCCCAGCATTTT. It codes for CASSAPGQGINQPQHF.

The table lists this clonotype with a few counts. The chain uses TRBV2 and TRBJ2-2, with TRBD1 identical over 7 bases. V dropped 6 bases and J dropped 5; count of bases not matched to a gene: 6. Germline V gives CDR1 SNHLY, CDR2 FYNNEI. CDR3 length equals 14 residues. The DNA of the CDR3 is TGTGCCAGCAGACTGGACAGGAAGACCGGGGAGCTGTTTTTT. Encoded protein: CASRLDRKTGELFF.